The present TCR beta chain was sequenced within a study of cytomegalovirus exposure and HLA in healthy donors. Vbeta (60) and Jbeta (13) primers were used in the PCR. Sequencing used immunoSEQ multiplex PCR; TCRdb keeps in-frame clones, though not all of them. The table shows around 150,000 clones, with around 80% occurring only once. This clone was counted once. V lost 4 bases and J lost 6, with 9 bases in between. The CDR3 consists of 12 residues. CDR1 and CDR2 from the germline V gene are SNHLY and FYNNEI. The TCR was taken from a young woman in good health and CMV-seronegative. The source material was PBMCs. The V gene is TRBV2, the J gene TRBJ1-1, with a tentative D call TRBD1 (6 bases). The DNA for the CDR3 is TGTGCCAGCAGTGCGGACAGAGCTGAAGCTTTCTTT. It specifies CASSADRAEAFF.